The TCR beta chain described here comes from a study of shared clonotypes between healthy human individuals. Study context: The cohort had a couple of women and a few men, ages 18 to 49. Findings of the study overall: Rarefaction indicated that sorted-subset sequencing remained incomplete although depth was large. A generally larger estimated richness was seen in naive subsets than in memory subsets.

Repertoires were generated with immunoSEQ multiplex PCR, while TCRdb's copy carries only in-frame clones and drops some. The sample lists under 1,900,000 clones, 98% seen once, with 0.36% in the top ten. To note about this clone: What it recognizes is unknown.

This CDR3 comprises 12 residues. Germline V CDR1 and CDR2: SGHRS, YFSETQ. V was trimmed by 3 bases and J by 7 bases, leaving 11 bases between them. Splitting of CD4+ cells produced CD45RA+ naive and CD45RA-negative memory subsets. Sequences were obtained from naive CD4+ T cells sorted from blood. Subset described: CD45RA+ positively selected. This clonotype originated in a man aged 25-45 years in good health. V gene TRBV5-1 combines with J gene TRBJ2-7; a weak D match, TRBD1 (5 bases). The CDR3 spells CASSSDMGEQYF. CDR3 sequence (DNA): TGCGCCAGCAGCTCGGACATGGGGGAGCAGTACTTC. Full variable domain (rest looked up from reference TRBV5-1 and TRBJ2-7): KAGVTQTPRYLIKTRGQQVTLSCSPISGHRSVSWYQQTPGQGLQFLFEYFSETQRNKGNFPGRFSGRQFSNSRSEMNVSTLELGDSALYLCASSSDMGEQYFGPGTRLTVT.